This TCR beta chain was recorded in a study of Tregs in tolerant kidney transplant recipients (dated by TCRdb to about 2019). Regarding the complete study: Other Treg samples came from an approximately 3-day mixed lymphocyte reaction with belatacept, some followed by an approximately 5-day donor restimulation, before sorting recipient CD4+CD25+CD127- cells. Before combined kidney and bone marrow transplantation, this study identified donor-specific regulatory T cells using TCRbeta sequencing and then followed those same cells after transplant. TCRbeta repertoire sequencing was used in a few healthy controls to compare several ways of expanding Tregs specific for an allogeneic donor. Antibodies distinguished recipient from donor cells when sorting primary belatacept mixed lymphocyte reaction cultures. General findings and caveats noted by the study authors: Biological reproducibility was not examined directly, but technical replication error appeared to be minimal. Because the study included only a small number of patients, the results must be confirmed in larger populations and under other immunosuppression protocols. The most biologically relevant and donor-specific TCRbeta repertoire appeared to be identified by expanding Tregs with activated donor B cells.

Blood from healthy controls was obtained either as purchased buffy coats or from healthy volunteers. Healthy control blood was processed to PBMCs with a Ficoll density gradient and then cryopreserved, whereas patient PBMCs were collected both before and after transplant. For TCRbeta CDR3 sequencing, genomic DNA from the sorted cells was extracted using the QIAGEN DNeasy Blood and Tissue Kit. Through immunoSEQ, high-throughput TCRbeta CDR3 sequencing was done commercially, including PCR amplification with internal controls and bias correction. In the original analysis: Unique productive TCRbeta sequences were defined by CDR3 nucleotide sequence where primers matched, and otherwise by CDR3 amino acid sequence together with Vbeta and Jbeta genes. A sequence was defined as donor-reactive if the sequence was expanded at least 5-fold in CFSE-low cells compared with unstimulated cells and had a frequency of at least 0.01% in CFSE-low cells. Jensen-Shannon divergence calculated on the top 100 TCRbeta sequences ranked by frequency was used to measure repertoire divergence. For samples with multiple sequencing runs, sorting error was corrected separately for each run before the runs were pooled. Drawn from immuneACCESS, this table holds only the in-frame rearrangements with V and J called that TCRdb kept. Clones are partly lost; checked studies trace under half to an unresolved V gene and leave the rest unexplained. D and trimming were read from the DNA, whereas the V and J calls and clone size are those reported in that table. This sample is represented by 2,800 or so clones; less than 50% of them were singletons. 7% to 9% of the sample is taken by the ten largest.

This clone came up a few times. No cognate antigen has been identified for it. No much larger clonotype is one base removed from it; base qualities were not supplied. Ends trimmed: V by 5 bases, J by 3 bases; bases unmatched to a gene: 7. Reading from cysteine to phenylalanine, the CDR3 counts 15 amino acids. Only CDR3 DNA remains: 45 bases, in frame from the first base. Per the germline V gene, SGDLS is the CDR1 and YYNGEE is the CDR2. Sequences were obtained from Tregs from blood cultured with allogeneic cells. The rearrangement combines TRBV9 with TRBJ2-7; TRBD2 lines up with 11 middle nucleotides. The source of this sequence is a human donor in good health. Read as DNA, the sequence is TGTGCCAGCAGTGAAACCGGGACTAGCGGCTACGAGCAGTACTTC. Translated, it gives CASSETGTSGYEQYF.